The 30 T cell receptor beta chains reported below all come from one sample, sequenced in a study of technical replicates of blood from a few donors. Produced via immunoSEQ multiplex PCR; TCRdb's table is partial and in-frame only. The sample gives about 82,000 clones, 94% of which show up once; under 0.5% is in the top ten. Specimen: T cells isolated from PBMCs. The source of these receptors is a human donor in good health.

The J gene is TRBJ2-7, the V gene TRBV30, with 7 bases fitting TRBD1. V trimming: 4 bases; J trimming: 3 bases; junction bases outside the gene matches: 0. Looked up from germline, CDR1 is GTSNPN and CDR2 is SVGIG (reference sequence). The CDR3 is made up of 11 amino acids. CDR3 residues: CAWTGGYEQYF. DNA for the CDR3: TGTGCCTGGACAGGGGGCTACGAGCAGTACTTC.

The rearrangement uses TRBV20-1 and TRBJ1-2; TRBD1 is a possible D gene (6 bases). Trimming pared 5 bases from V and 6 bases from J, leaving 7 bases between. CDR3 size: 10 residues. Germline assignment: CDR1 DFQATT and CDR2 SNEGSKA (reference sequence). CDR3 region: CSAEGDGYTF. Here the CDR3 DNA reads TGCAGTGCTGAGGGGGATGGCTACACCTTC.

The rearrangement uses TRBV10-2 and TRBJ2-7; 13 bases align to TRBD2. Trimming at V came to 6 bases and at J to 6 bases, leaving 8 bases not matched to a gene. Looked up from germline, CDR1 is WSHSY and CDR2 is SAAADI. The CDR3 extends over 15 amino acids. This chain's CDR3 is CASSLRTSGRPEQYF. The CDR3, as DNA: TGCGCCAGCAGCCTCAGGACTAGCGGGAGACCCGAGCAGTACTTC.

J is TRBJ2-7 and V is TRBV29-1; 7 nucleotides line up with TRBD1. The junction had 5 bases not matched to a gene; V was cut back by 6 bases and J by 0 bases. The CDR3 covers 13 residues. Germline CDR1 and CDR2: SQVTM and ANQGSEA. The CDR3 DNA reads as TGCAGCGTCGTCCGGGACAGCTCCTACGAGCAGTACTTC. The encoded protein is CSVVRDSSYEQYF.

The V gene is TRBV28, the J gene TRBJ2-7; 7 bases agree with TRBD1. CDR1 MDHEN and CDR2 SYDVKM come from the germline V gene. Trimming at V came to 8 bases and at J to 6 bases, leaving 7 bases not matched to a gene. There are 12 residues in the CDR3. The CDR3 is CASLTTGIEQYF. The CDR3 DNA is TGTGCCAGCCTAACGACAGGGATCGAGCAGTACTTC.

V usage is TRBV9 and J usage is TRBJ1-2; the D gene is possibly TRBD1 (6 bases). This CDR3 region has 15 residues. Germline loops: CDR1 SGDLS, CDR2 YYNGEE. Trimming removed 4 bases at V and 4 bases at J, with 17 bases between. The chain's CDR3 is CASSPLVGQPYGYTF. In DNA form, the CDR3 reads TGTGCCAGCAGCCCCCTAGTAGGACAGCCCTATGGCTACACCTTC.

The chain combines TRBV5-6 with TRBJ2-1; 8 bases agree with TRBD2. The V gene end was trimmed by 3 bases and the J gene end by 8 bases; junction bases not matched to a gene: 10. From germline, CDR1 is SGHDT and CDR2 YYEEEE. This CDR3 is built from 15 residues. CDR3 coding DNA: TGTGCCAGCAGCTCCGGACTAGCTATATCTCATGAGCAGTTCTTC. Protein sequence: CASSSGLAISHEQFF.

The chain joins TRBV30 to TRBJ1-4, with a tentative D call TRBD1 (5 bases). CDR3 length: 14 amino acids. Germline V gene sequence: CDR1 GTSNPN, CDR2 SVGIG (reference sequence). Trimming left V 3 bases short and J 5 bases short, with 13 bases between. The CDR3 nucleotides read TGTGCCTGGAGCCCGGGACTGGGAAATGAAAAACTGTTTTTT. Translation: CAWSPGLGNEKLFF.

The chain links TRBV5-1 to TRBJ2-7; 7 positions agree with TRBD1. CDR1 and CDR2 from the germline V gene are SGHRS and YFSETQ. The CDR3 has 23 amino acids. Trimming at V came to 4 bases and at J to 3 bases, leaving 34 bases not matched to a gene. CDR3 residues: CASSESIRTGSAGVPGKLYEQYF. The CDR3 DNA reads TGCGCCAGCAGCGAATCCATTAGGACAGGTTCGGCGGGCGTGCCGGGGAAACTCTACGAGCAGTACTTC.

J is TRBJ2-7 and V is TRBV15; no definite D call. V was clipped by 6 bases and J by 4 bases, with 10 bases between them. CDR1 and CDR2 from the germline V gene are LNHNV and YYDKDF (reference sequence). This CDR3 contains 12 residues. CDR3 bases: TGTGCCACCAGTCATGACTCTTACGAGCAGTACTTC. Its protein product is CATSHDSYEQYF. The full variable domain, with the rest looked up from reference TRBV15 and TRBJ2-7, is DAMVIQNPRYQVTQFGKPVTLSCSQTLNHNVMYWYQQKSSQAPKLLFHYYDKDFNNEADTPDNFQSRRPNTSFCFLDIRSPGLGDTAMYLCATSHDSYEQYFGPGTRLTVT.

The gene calls are TRBV5-4 and TRBJ2-2; D may be TRBD1 (6 bases). V lost 0 bases and J 3 bases, leaving 12 bases between the germline ends. Per germline, CDR1 SGHNT and CDR2 YYREEE (reference sequence). The CDR3 has 16 amino acids. The CDR3 nucleotides read TGTGCCAGCAGCTTGGGTATACAGGGAGACACCGGGGAGCTGTTTTTT. It specifies CASSLGIQGDTGELFF.

The chain combines TRBV27 with TRBJ2-1; 12 bases are shared with TRBD2. This CDR3 is 15 amino acids long. The germline gives CDR1 MNHEY, CDR2 SMNVEV (reference sequence). V gave up 6 bases and J gave up 4 bases; unmatched junction bases: 4. CDR3 in amino acids: CASRLAGGSYNEQFF. For the CDR3, the DNA is TGTGCCAGCAGGCTAGCGGGAGGGAGTTACAATGAGCAGTTCTTC.

The chain joins TRBV5-4 to TRBJ2-5; D not resolved. This CDR3 region has 14 residues. Trimming took off 0 bases at V and 5 bases at J, with 11 bases between the two ends. The V gene's germline CDR1 is SGHNT and CDR2 YYREEE (reference sequence). Written as DNA, the CDR3 is TGTGCCAGCAGCTTGGATGCCGGGTCGGAGACCCAGTACTTC. Translating gives CASSLDAGSETQYF.

V gene TRBV7-2 combines with J gene TRBJ2-2, with D unresolved. This CDR3 has 14 residues. V lost 5 bases and J 6 bases, leaving 13 bases between the germline ends. Germline CDR1 reads SGHTA; CDR2 reads FQGNSA. The CDR3: CASSPSLVPGELFF. In DNA form, the CDR3 reads TGTGCCAGCAGCCCCTCCCTAGTTCCCGGGGAGCTGTTTTTT.

V and J are TRBV7-9 and TRBJ2-5; D is possibly TRBD2 (6 bases). The CDR3 contains 13 residues. Trimming took off 3 bases at V and 5 bases at J, with 10 bases between the two ends. Germline V gene sequence: CDR1 SEHNR, CDR2 FQNEAQ (reference sequence). CDR3 amino acids: CASSLRRVETQYF. Here the CDR3 DNA reads TGTGCCAGCAGCTTGCGGAGGGTGGAGACCCAGTACTTC.

The chain couples TRBV4-1 to TRBJ1-2; 8 nucleotides line up with TRBD1. CDR1 MGHRA and CDR2 YSYEKL come from the germline V gene. The CDR3 spans 14 residues. With 3 bases clipped from V and 5 bases from J, the junction kept 5 bases outside the gene matches. DNA for the CDR3: TGCGCCAGCAGCCATGATGACAGGGGTTATGGCTACACCTTC. It translates to CASSHDDRGYGYTF.

The chain carries TRBV9 and TRBJ1-2; 12 positions match TRBD1. The CDR3 is made up of 15 amino acids. With 3 bases clipped from V and 6 bases from J, the junction kept 6 bases outside the gene matches. Germline V gene data show CDR1 as SGDLS and CDR2 as YYNGEE. The CDR3 spells CASSGLGTGGDGYTF. The DNA for the CDR3 is TGTGCCAGCAGCGGCCTGGGGACAGGGGGCGATGGCTACACCTTC.

The rearrangement uses TRBV15 and TRBJ1-3; D gene unclear. The V end was cut by 0 bases, the J end by 4 bases, with 10 bases between. The CDR3 extends over 15 amino acids. Looked up from germline, CDR1 is LNHNV and CDR2 is YYDKDF (reference sequence). The CDR3, as DNA: TGTGCCACCAGCAGAGATCCCGGGGAGGGAAACACCATATATTTT. It is translated as CATSRDPGEGNTIYF. Looking up the rest from reference TRBV15 and TRBJ1-3 gives the full variable domain: DAMVIQNPRYQVTQFGKPVTLSCSQTLNHNVMYWYQQKSSQAPKLLFHYYDKDFNNEADTPDNFQSRRPNTSFCFLDIRSPGLGDTAMYLCATSRDPGEGNTIYFGEGSWLTVV.

This chain connects TRBV6-5 to TRBJ1-5; 7 bases match TRBD1. After removal of 6 bases from V and 5 bases from J, the junction contained 10 bases not matched to a gene. Germline lookup yields CDR1 MNHEY and CDR2 SVGAGI. CDR3 length: 15 residues. The CDR3 loop is CASRPGQTRYQPQHF. The CDR3 region has the DNA TGTGCCAGCAGGCCGGGACAGACTCGATATCAGCCCCAGCATTTT.

The CDR3 sequence: CASSLGLPLYNEQFF. CDR3 DNA sequence: TGTGCCAGCAGCTTAGGCCTACCGCTTTACAATGAGCAGTTCTTC. This rearrangement joins TRBV7-2 to TRBJ2-1; D gene uncertain. The CDR3 consists of 15 residues. Germline values: CDR1 SGHTA, CDR2 FQGNSA. Trimming shortened V by 1 base and J by 4 bases, and 11 bases separated the two germline ends.

CDR3 nucleotide sequence: TGTGCCAGCAGACCATCGGGGGGGAACACTGAAGCTTTCTTT. It encodes CASRPSGGNTEAFF. The genes are TRBV13 and TRBJ1-1; D is perhaps TRBD1 (5 bases). Trimming stripped 6 bases from V and 1 base from J, with 12 bases between. The length of the CDR3 is 14 residues. Germline CDR1 is PRHDT and CDR2 is FYEKMQ (reference sequence).

The rearrangement joins TRBV6-7 to TRBJ2-3; 7 positions match TRBD2. TRBV6-7 belongs to the ORF category, with a function that is uncertain. There are 14 residues in the CDR3. V gave up 6 bases and J gave up 2 bases; unmatched junction bases: 5. CDR3 sequence reads: CASRSGGYTDTQYF. CDR3 nucleotides: TGTGCCAGCAGATCCGGGGGGTACACAGATACGCAGTATTTT.

The chain recombines TRBV2 with TRBJ1-4, with D possibly being TRBD1 (6 bases). This CDR3 is built from 16 residues. Germline loops: CDR1 SNHLY, CDR2 FYNNEI. V was cut by 7 bases and J by 0 bases, with 15 bases left in between. CDR3 loop: CASKRGSAATNEKLFF. The DNA for the CDR3 is TGTGCCAGCAAAAGGGGGTCGGCAGCAACTAATGAAAAACTGTTTTTT.

The chain recombines TRBV9 with TRBJ2-2; D remains ambiguous. This CDR3 has 13 amino acids. V was pared by 0 bases and J by 4 bases, with 4 bases between. Germline V gene data show CDR1 as SGDLS and CDR2 as YYNGEE. The CDR3 nucleotides are TGTGCCAGCAGCGTAGTTAGCACCGGGGAGCTGTTTTTT. As protein: CASSVVSTGELFF. Full variable domain (missing parts from reference TRBV9 and TRBJ2-2): DSGVTQTPKHLITATGQRVTLRCSPRSGDLSVYWYQQSLDQGLQFLIQYYNGEERAKGNILERFSAQQFPDLHSELNLSSLELGDSALYFCASSVVSTGELFFGEGSRLTVL.

The chain employs TRBV7-9 and TRBJ1-1; 7 bases map to TRBD1. CDR1 is SEHNR and CDR2 is FQNEAQ in the germline V gene (reference sequence). The CDR3 runs 16 residues. V trimming: 5 bases; J trimming: 5 bases; junction bases outside the gene matches: 14. The CDR3 region is CASSPRRQGITTEAFF. The CDR3, as DNA: TGTGCCAGCAGCCCGAGACGACAGGGAATAACGACTGAAGCTTTCTTT.

This rearrangement joins TRBV28 to TRBJ1-1; unclear D gene. CDR1 is MDHEN, CDR2 SYDVKM, per germline. Trimming took off 6 bases at V and 5 bases at J, with 10 bases between the two ends. The CDR3 totals 12 residues. The CDR3 region has the DNA TGTGCCAGCAGCCTCGCGGGGACTGAAGCTTTCTTT. This sequence encodes CASSLAGTEAFF.

This chain joins TRBV4-1 and TRBJ2-3; 11 bases match TRBD2. CDR1 is MGHRA and CDR2 is YSYEKL in the germline V gene. Trimming at V came to 4 bases and at J to 6 bases, leaving 3 bases not matched to a gene. The CDR3 has 14 amino acids. The CDR3 is CASSPLAGADTQYF. CDR3 nucleotide sequence: TGCGCCAGCAGCCCACTAGCGGGAGCTGATACGCAGTATTTT.

This clone was seen only once. The chain recombines TRBV2 with TRBJ2-1; the D gene is possibly TRBD2 (5 bases). The CDR3 sequence is 14 residues long. CDR1 and CDR2 from the germline V gene are SNHLY and FYNNEI. The V gene lost 7 bases and the J gene lost 7 bases, with 17 bases spanning the gap. The CDR3 nucleotides read TGTGCCAGCATGACGGAGGAAAATAGGAATGAGCAGTTCTTC. The encoded protein is CASMTEENRNEQFF.

The rearrangement uses TRBV5-6 and TRBJ2-5; D gene unclear. CDR1 is SGHDT and CDR2 is YYEEEE in the germline V gene. CDR3 length: 13 residues. Between the trimmed V and J ends, which lost 0 bases and 2 bases, there was a span of 5 bases. CDR3 loop: CASSLELQETQYF. CDR3 coding DNA: TGTGCCAGCAGCTTGGAACTACAAGAGACCCAGTACTTC.

J is TRBJ1-4 and V is TRBV6-1, with a possible D match to TRBD1 (5 bases). This CDR3 is built from 17 residues. Germline V CDR1 and CDR2: MNHNS, SASEGT. Between the trimmed V and J ends, which lost 2 bases and 3 bases, there was a span of 16 bases. This chain's CDR3 is CASSEYFFGAANEKLFF. In DNA form, the CDR3 reads TGTGCCAGCAGTGAATATTTTTTTGGGGCAGCTAATGAAAAACTGTTTTTT.